Listed here is a single TCR beta chain. This specimen comes from a study of blood T cell repertoires in COVID-19. Study at large: Some COVID-19 samples were acute and others convalescent; all came from the United States, Italy and Spain. Sources were T cells, B-cell-depleted T cells, or PBMCs; the material itself was cDNA or gDNA.

Original methodology: Estimation of nucleated cell counts relied on the amplification of reference gene primers. Profiling relied on immunoSEQ multiplex PCR, and the TCRdb table lists in-frame clones only, not all of them. V and J calls and clone size are as listed in that table; D and trimming were resolved from the DNA. The table lists approximately 220,000 clones, roughly 82% of them singletons, with approximately 4.5% in the top ten. The specimen was peripheral blood. The TCR originated in a woman in her seventies with acute or convalescent COVID-19.

The CDR3 sequence is CASSQNGTGAVDEQYF. For the CDR3, the DNA is TGCGCCAGCAGTCAAAATGGGACAGGCGCGGTAGACGAGCAGTACTTC. The chain has TRBV23-1 and TRBJ2-7; 8 nucleotides line up with TRBD1. TRBV23-1 is filed as an ORF, its function uncertain. V lost 2 bases and J lost 5; bases outside the gene matches: 11. This CDR3 has 16 amino acids.